The T cell receptor (beta chain) under discussion was sequenced for a study of memory CD4+ T cells and cytomegalovirus serostatus. Single viable CD3+CD4+CD8-CD45RO+ cells were sorted as the memory CD4+ T cells. The repertoire was sequenced with immunoSEQ multiplex PCR; TCRdb's copy has only in-frame clones and lacks some. Seen here are under 75,000 clones, over 70% observed once, and the top ten hold 0.5% to 0.6%. This CDR3 has 11 amino acids. Germline CDR1 reads MGHRA; CDR2 reads YSYEKL. Trimming removed 8 bases at V and 3 bases at J, with 8 bases between. Sequenced sample: memory CD4+ T cells from blood. The V and J genes are TRBV4-1 and TRBJ2-7; D uncertain. The clonotype was recovered from an adult in good health and CMV-seronegative. Some clones in this sample may be carry-over from other donors' samples. The CDR3: CASGSFYEQYF. Here the CDR3 DNA reads TGCGCCAGCGGTTCCTTCTACGAGCAGTACTTC.